This TCR beta chain was found in a study of blood T cell repertoires in COVID-19 (dated by TCRdb to 2018 to 2020). Turning to the overall study: Collaborator samples came from the United States, Italy and Spain and covered acute and convalescent phases of COVID-19. The material from the prospective study consisted of cDNA or gDNA derived from T cells, B-cell-depleted T cells, or PBMCs. The dataset comprised deeply sampled blood TCRbeta repertoires from subjects exposed to, actively infected with, or recovered from COVID-19. The repertoires were released in a freely available public database meant as a resource for research on the immune response to SARS-CoV-2. Samples came from the ongoing ImmuneRACE study (first 160 participants) plus 1,254 subjects from 6 global collaborators. Nearly every sample came with metadata listing a de-identified subject ID, COVID-19 status, age in years and sex. Where HLA class I and class II types were available, the types were taken from metadata supplied by the sample provider, not from assay-based typing.

About this clone itself: Its antigen is not yet known. Base-call qualities are not available, and no considerably larger clone is one nucleotide away.

CDR1 and CDR2, per the germline V gene (reference sequence), are LNHDA and SQIVND. A distance of 10 bases separates the germline ends of V and J, which lose 5 bases and 3 bases respectively. Inclusive of the bounding cysteine and phenylalanine, the CDR3 is 14 residues long. CDR3 DNA is the only sequence kept; it has 42 bases, read in frame from the first base. Participants in the prospective study were aged about 18 to 89 years, lived in 24 United States geographic areas, and enrolled through a virtual design. In the prospective study, participants were assigned to cohorts based on the clinical history participants reported in a screening survey and a study questionnaire. Exposed participants were defined as having been in contact with someone with a PCR-confirmed or clinician-diagnosed COVID-19 case within 2 weeks of study entry. Each participant in the prospective study had whole blood, serum and a nasopharyngeal or oropharyngeal swab collected by mobile phlebotomists. Participants in the prospective study had the option to provide additional blood draws and questionnaires over a 2-month period. Blood samples from the prospective study were shipped frozen or at room temperature prior to DNA extraction.

The immunoSEQ Assay, a bias-controlled multiplex PCR, was used to amplify TCRbeta CDR3 regions from genomic DNA. The paper's processing steps were these. The number of nucleated cells in each sample was estimated from the amplification of reference gene primers within the assay. To quantify the absolute abundance of each unique TCRbeta CDR3 rearrangement, sequence reads were collapsed and filtered. Productive Simpson clonality was computed per sample as the square root of Simpson's diversity index over productive rearrangements. The clones in this table, taken by TCRdb from immuneACCESS, are in-frame only. Not every clone is retained; where verified, under half of the shortfall comes from an unresolved V gene, and the cause of the rest is unknown. V and J calls plus clone size are reproduced from that table; the DNA served to infer D and trimming. The sample table records around 250,000 clones; 80% to 90% of these occur just once. The ten most abundant clones make up 2.5% to 3.5% of the sample.

Beyond this particular receptor, the publication reports: How much clinical and demographic metadata was included differed by source and by participant, and the metadata was provided uncurated.

The rearranged segments are TRBV19 and TRBJ2-2, with TRBD1 perhaps the D gene, on 6 matching bases. What was sequenced was PBMCs or T cells enriched from blood (not recorded which). The receptor was derived from a woman aged 40 to 50 who had been exposed to COVID-19. This receptor has the CDR3 CASSEQGDTGELFF. The DNA sequence is as follows: TGTGCCAGTAGTGAACAGGGAGACACCGGGGAGCTGTTTTTT.